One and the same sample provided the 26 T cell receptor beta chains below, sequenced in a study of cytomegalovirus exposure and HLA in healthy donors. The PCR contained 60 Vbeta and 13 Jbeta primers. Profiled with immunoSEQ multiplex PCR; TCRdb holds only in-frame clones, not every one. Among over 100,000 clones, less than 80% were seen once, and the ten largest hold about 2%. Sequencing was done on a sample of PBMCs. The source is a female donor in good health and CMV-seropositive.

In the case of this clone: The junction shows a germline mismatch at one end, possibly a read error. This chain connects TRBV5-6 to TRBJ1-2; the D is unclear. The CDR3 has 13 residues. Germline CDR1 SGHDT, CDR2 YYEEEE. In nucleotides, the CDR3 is TGTGCCAGCAGCTTGGCGGGGAACTATGGCTACCCCTTC. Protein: CASSLAGNYGYPF.

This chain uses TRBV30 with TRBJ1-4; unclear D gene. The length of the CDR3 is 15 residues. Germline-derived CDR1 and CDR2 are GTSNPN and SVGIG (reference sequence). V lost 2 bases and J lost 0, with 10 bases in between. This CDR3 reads CAWSSSRTTNEKLFF. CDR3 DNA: TGTGCCTGGAGTTCCTCCCGTACAACTAATGAAAAACTGTTTTTT.

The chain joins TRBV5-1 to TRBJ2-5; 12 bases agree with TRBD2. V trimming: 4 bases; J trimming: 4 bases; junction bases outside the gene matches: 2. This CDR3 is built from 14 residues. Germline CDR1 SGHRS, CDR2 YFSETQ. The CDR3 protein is CASSVGLAGETQYF. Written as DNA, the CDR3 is TGCGCCAGCAGCGTGGGACTAGCGGGAGAGACCCAGTACTTC.

The CDR3: CASLPPTGNGYTF. In DNA form, the CDR3 reads TGTGCCAGCCTTCCCCCGACAGGCAATGGCTACACCTTC. This sequence joins TRBV6-5 and TRBJ1-2; D might be TRBD1 (6 bases). Germline V gives CDR1 MNHEY, CDR2 SVGAGI. V lost 8 bases and J lost 6, with 16 bases in between. CDR3 size: 13 residues.

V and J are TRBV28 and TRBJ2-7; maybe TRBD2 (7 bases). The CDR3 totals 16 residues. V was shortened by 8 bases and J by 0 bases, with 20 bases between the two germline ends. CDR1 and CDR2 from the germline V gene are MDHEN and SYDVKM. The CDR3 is CASCHPEGGVSYEQYF. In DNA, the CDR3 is TGTGCCAGCTGTCATCCTGAAGGGGGGGTCTCCTACGAGCAGTACTTC.

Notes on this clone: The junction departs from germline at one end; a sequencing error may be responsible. This CDR3 reads CSSSLGIAVTDTQYF. DNA of the CDR3: TGTTCCAGCAGCTTGGGAATAGCGGTAACAGATACGCAGTATTTT. The chain uses TRBV7-9 and TRBJ2-3; tentatively, D is TRBD2 (6 bases). This CDR3 is built from 15 residues. CDR1 and CDR2 from the germline V gene are SEHNR and FQNEAQ (reference sequence).

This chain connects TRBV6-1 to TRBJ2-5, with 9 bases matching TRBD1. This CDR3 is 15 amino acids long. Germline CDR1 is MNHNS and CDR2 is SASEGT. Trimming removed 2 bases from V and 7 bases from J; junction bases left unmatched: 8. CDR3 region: CASSEWEGQGGTQYF. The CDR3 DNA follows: TGTGCCAGCAGTGAATGGGAGGGACAGGGAGGGACCCAGTACTTC.

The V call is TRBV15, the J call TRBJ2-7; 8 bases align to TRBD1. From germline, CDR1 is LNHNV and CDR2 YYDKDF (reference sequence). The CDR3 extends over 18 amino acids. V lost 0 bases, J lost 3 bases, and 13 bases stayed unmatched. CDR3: CATSRDPRYSGTGYEQYF. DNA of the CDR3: TGTGCCACCAGCAGAGATCCTAGGTATTCTGGGACAGGCTACGAGCAGTACTTC.

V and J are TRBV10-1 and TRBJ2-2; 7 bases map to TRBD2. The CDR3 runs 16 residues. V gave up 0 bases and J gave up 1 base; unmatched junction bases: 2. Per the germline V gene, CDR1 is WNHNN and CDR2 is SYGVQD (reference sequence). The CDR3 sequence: CASSESGGGNTGELFF. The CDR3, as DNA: TGCGCCAGCAGTGAGTCCGGCGGGGGGAACACCGGGGAGCTGTTTTTT.

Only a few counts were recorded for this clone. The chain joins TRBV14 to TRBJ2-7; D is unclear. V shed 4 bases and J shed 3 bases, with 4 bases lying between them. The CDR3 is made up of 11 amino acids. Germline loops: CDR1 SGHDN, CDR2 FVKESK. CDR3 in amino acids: CASSPGYEQYF. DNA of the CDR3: TGTGCCAGCAGCCCCGGCTACGAGCAGTACTTC.

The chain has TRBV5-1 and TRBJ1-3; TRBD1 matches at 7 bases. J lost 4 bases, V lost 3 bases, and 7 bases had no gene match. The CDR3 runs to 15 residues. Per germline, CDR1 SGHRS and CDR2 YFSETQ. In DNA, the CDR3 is TGCGCCAGCAGCTCGACGACAGGGTCAGGAAACACCATATATTTT. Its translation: CASSSTTGSGNTIYF. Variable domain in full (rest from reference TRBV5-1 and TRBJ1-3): KAGVTQTPRYLIKTRGQQVTLSCSPISGHRSVSWYQQTPGQGLQFLFEYFSETQRNKGNFPGRFSGRQFSNSRSEMNVSTLELGDSALYLCASSSTTGSGNTIYFGEGSWLTVV.

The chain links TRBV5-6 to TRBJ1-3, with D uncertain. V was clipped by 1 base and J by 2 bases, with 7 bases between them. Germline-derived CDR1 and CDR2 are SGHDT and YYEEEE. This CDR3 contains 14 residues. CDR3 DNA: TGTGCCAGCAGCTTGTTAGGAGCTGGAAACACCATATATTTT. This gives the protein CASSLLGAGNTIYF.

In DNA form, the CDR3 reads TGCGCCAGCAGTCTAGCGGGCGCCCAAGAGACCCAGTACTTC. This translates into CASSLAGAQETQYF. This sequence joins TRBV5-1 and TRBJ2-5, with 8 bases matching TRBD2. J lost 1 base, V lost 5 bases, and 4 bases had no gene match. The germline V gene has CDR1 SGHRS and CDR2 YFSETQ. CDR3 size: 14 residues.

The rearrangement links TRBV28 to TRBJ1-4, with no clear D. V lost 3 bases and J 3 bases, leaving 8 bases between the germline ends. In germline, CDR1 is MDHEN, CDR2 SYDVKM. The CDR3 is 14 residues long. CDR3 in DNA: TGTGCCAGCAGTTTTATGGGAGCTAATGAAAAACTGTTTTTT. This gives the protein CASSFMGANEKLFF.

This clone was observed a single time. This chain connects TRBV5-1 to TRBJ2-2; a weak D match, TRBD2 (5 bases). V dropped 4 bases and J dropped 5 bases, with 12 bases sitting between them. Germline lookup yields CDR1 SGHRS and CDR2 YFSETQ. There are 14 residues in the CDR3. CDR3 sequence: CASSDPSGTGELFF. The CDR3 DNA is TGCGCCAGCAGCGATCCCTCGGGGACCGGGGAGCTGTTTTTT.

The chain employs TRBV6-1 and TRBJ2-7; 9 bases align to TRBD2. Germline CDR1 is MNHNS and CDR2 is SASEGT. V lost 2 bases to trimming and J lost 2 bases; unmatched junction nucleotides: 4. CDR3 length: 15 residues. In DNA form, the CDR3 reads TGTGCCAGCAGTGAAAGCGGGGGGCACCCCTACGAGCAGTACTTC. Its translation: CASSESGGHPYEQYF.

CDR3 nucleotide sequence: TGTGCCAGCAGACTAGCGGGAGGGTCCCACAATGAGCAGTTCTTC. This codes for CASRLAGGSHNEQFF. The rearrangement uses TRBV28 and TRBJ2-1; TRBD2 matches at 13 bases. This CDR3 contains 15 residues. Unmatched junction bases numbered 4, after V lost 6 bases and J lost 5 bases. Germline CDR1 is MDHEN and CDR2 is SYDVKM.

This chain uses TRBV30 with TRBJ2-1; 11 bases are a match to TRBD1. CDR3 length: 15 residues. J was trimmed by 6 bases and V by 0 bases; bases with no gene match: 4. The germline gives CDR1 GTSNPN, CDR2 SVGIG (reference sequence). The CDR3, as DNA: TGTGCCTGGAGTGTTGGACAGGGGGCCATCAATGAGCAGTTCTTC. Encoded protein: CAWSVGQGAINEQFF.

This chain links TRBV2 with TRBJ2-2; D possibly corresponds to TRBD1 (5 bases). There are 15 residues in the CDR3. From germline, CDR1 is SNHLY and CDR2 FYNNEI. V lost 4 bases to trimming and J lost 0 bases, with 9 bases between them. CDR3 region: CASSVGHANTGELFF. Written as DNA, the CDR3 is TGTGCCAGCAGTGTAGGACACGCGAACACCGGGGAGCTGTTTTTT.

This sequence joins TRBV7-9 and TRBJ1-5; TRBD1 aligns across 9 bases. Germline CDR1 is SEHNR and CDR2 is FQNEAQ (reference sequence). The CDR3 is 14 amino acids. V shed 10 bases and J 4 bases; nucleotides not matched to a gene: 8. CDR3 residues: CATQLGTGNQPQHF. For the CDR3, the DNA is TGTGCCACCCAGCTAGGGACAGGGAATCAGCCCCAGCATTTT.

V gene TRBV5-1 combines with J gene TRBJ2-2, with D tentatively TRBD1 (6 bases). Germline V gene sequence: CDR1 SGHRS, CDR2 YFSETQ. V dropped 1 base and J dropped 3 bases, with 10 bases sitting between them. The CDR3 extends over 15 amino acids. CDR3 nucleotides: TGCGCCAGCAGCTTGAACAGGGTGGACACCGGGGAGCTGTTTTTT. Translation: CASSLNRVDTGELFF.

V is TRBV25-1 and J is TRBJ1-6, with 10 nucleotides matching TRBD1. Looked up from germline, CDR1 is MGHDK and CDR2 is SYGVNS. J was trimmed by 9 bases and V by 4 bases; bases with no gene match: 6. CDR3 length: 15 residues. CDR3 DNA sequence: TGTGCCAGCAGTGGTAGACAGGGGGCACTTTCACCCCTCCACTTT. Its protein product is CASSGRQGALSPLHF.

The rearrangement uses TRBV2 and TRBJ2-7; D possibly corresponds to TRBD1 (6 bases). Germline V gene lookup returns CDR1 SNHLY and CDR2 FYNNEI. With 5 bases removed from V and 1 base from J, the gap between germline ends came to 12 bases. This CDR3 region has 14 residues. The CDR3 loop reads CASSTDSISYEQYF. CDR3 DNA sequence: TGTGCCAGCAGTACGGACAGTATTTCCTACGAGCAGTACTTC.

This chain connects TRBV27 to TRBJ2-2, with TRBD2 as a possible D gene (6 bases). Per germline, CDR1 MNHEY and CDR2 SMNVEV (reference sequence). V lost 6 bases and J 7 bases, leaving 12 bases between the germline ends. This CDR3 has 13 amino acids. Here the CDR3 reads CASSVGGGGELFF. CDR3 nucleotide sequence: TGTGCCAGCAGCGTTGGGGGAGGCGGGGAGCTGTTTTTT.

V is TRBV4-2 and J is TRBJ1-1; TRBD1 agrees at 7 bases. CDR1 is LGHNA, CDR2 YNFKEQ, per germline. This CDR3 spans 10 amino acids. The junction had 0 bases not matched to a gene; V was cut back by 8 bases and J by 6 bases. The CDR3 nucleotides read TGTGCCAGCGGGACAGCTGAAGCTTTCTTT. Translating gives CASGTAEAFF.

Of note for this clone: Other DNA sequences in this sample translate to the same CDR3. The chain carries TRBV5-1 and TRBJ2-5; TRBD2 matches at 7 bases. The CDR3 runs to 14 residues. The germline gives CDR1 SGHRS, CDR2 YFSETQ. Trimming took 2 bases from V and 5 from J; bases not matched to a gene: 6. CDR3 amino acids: CASSFGGSRETQYF. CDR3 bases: TGCGCCAGCAGCTTTGGCGGGAGTCGTGAGACCCAGTACTTC.